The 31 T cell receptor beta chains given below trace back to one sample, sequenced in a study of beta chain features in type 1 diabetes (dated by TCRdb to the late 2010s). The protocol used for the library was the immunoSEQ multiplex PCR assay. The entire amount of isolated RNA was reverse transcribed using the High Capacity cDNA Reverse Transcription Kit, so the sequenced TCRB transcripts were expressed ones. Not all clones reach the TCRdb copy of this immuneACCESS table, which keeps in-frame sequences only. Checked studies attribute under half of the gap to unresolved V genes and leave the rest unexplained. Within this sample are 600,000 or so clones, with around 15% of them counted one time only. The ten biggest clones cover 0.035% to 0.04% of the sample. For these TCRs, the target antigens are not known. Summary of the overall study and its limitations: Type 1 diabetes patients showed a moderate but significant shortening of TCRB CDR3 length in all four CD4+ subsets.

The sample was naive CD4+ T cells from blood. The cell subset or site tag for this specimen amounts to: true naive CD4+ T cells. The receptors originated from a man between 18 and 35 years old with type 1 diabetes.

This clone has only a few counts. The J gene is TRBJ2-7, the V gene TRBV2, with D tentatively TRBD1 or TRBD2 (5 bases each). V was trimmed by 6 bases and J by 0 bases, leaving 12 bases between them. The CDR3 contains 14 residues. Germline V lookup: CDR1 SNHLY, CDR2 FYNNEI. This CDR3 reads CASRTGTVSYEQYF. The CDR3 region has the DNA TGTGCCAGCAGGACCGGGACGGTCTCCTACGAGCAGTACTTC. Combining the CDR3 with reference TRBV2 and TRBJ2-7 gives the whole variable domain EPEVTQTPSHQVTQMGQEVILRCVPISNHLYFYWYRQILGQKVEFLVSFYNNEISEKSEIFDDQFSVERPDGSNFTLKIRSTKLEDSAMYFCASRTGTVSYEQYFGPGTRLTVT.

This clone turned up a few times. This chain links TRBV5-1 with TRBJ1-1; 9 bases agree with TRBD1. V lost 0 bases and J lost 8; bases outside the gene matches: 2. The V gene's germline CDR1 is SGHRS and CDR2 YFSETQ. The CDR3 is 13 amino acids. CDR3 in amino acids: CASSLDRGLEAFF. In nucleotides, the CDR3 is TGCGCCAGCAGCTTGGACAGGGGGCTGGAAGCTTTCTTT. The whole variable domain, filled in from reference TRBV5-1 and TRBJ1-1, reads KAGVTQTPRYLIKTRGQQVTLSCSPISGHRSVSWYQQTPGQGLQFLFEYFSETQRNKGNFPGRFSGRQFSNSRSEMNVSTLELGDSALYLCASSLDRGLEAFFGQGTRLTVV.

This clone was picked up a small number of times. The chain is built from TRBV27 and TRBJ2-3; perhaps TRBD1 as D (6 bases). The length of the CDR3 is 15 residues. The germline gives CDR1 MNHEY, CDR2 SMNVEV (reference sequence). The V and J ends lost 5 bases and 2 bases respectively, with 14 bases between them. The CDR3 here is CASSPKTGPTDTQYF. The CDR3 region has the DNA TGTGCCAGCAGTCCAAAGACAGGCCCCACAGATACGCAGTATTTT.

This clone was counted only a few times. CDR3 coding DNA: TGTGCCAGCAGCTTGGGACAGCAGTATAGCAATCAGCCCCAGCATTTT. The encoded protein is CASSLGQQYSNQPQHF. The chain is built from TRBV7-9 and TRBJ1-5; TRBD1 aligns across 7 bases. The CDR3 totals 16 residues. V gave up 3 bases and J gave up 0 bases; unmatched junction bases: 5. In germline, CDR1 is SEHNR, CDR2 FQNEAQ (reference sequence).

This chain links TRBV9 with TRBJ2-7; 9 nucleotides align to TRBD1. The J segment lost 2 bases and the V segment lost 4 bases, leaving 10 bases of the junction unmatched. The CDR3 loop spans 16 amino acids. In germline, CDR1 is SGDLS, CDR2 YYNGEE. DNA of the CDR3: TGTGCCAGCAGCCCATACCGGGACAGGGAAACCTACGAGCAGTACTTC. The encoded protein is CASSPYRDRETYEQYF.

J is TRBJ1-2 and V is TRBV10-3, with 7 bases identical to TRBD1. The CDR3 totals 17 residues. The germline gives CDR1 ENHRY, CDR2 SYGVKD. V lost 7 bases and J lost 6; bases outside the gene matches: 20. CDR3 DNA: TGTGCCATCAATTCTCCGGGACAGAAGGGGATCGAGGATGGCTACACCTTC. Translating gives CAINSPGQKGIEDGYTF.

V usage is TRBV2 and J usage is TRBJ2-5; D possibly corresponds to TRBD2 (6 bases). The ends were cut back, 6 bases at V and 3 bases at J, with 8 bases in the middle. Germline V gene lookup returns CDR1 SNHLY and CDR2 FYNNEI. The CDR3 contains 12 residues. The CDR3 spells CASRGGEETQYF. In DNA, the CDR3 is TGTGCCAGCAGAGGCGGGGAAGAGACCCAGTACTTC.

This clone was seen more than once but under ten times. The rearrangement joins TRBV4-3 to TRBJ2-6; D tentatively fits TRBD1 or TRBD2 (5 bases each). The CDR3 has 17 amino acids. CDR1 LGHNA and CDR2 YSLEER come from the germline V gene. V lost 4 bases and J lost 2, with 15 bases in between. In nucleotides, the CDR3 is TGCGCCAGCAGCCGCGGGCAGGGCGAGGCTGGGGCCAACGTCCTGACTTTC. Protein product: CASSRGQGEAGANVLTF.

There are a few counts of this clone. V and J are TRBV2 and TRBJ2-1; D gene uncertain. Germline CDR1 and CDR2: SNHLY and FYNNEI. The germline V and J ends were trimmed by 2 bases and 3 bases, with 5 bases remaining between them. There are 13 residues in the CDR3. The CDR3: CASSERDYNEQFF. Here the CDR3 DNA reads TGTGCCAGCAGTGAAAGGGACTACAATGAGCAGTTCTTC.

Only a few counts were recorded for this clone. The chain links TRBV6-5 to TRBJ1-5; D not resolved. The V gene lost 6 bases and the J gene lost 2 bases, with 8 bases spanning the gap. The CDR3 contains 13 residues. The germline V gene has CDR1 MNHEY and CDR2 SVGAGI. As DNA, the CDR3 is TGTGCCAGCAGCCTCGACGGCAATCAGCCCCAGCATTTT. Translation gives CASSLDGNQPQHF.

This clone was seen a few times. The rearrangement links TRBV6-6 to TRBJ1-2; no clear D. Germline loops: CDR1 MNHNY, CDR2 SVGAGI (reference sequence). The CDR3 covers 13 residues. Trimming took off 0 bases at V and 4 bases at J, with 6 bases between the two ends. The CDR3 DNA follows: TGTGCCAGCAGTTACTCCCAGACCTATGGCTACACCTTC. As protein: CASSYSQTYGYTF.

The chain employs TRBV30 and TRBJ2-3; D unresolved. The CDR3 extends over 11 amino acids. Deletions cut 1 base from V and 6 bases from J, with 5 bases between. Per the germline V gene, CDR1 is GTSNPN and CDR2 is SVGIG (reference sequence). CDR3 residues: CAWSESDTQYF. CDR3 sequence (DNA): TGTGCCTGGAGTGAGTCCGATACGCAGTATTTT.

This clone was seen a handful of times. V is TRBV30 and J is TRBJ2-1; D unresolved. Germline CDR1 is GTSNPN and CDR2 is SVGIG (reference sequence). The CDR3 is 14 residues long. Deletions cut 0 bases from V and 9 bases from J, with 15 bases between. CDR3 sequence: CAWSVRLLMGEQFF. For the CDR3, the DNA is TGTGCCTGGAGTGTACGCCTACTGATGGGTGAGCAGTTCTTC.

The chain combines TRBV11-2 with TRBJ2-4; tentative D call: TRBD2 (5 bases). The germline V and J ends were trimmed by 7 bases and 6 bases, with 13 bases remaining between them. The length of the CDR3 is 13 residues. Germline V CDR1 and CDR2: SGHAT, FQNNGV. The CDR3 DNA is TGTGCCAGCACCGAAGTGAGGGTAAACATTCAGTACTTC. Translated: CASTEVRVNIQYF.

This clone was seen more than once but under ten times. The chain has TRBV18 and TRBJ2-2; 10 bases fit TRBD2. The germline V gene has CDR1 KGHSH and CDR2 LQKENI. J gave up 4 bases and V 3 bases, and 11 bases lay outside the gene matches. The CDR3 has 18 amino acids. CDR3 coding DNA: TGTGCCAGCTCACCCCCCGGGACTAGCGACGTTGGCACCGGGGAGCTGTTTTTT. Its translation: CASSPPGTSDVGTGELFF.

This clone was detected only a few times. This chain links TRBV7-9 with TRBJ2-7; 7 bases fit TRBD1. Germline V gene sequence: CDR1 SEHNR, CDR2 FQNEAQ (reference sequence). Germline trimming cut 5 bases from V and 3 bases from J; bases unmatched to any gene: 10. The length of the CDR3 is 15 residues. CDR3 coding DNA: TGTGCCAGCAGCCAGAACAGGGGTAGGGACTACGAGCAGTACTTC. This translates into CASSQNRGRDYEQYF.

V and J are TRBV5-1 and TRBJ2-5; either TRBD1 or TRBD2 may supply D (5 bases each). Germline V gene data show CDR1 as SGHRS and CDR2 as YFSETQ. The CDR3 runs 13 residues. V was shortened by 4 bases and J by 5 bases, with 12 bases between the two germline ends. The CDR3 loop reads CASSLGPAETQYF. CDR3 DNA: TGCGCCAGCAGCCTGGGACCGGCGGAGACCCAGTACTTC.

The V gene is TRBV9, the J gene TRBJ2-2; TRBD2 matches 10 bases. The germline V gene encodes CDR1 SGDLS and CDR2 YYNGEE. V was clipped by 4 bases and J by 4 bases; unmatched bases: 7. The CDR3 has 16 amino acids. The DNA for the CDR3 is TGTGCCAGCAGCCCTTGGGTAGCGGGGGGCACCGGGGAGCTGTTTTTT. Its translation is CASSPWVAGGTGELFF.

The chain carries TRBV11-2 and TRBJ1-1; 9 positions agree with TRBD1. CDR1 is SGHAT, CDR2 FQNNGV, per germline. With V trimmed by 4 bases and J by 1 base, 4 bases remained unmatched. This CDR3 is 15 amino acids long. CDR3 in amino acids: CASSYGTGRNTEAFF. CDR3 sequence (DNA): TGTGCCAGCAGCTATGGGACAGGGAGGAACACTGAAGCTTTCTTT.

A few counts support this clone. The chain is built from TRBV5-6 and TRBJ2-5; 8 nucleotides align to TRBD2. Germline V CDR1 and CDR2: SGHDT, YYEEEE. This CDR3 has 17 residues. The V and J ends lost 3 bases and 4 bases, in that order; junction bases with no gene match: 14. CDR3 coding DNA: TGTGCCAGCAGCTCCTCCAGAGCGGGGGCTGTCGCAGAGACCCAGTACTTC. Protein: CASSSSRAGAVAETQYF.

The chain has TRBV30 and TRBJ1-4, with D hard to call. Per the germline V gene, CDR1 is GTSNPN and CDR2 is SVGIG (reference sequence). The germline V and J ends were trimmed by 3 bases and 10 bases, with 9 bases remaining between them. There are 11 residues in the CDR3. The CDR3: CAWREGGKLFF. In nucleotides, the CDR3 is TGTGCCTGGAGAGAAGGAGGAAAACTGTTTTTT. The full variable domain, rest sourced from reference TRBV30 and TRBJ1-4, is SQTIHQWPATLVQPVGSPLSLECTVEGTSNPNLYWYRQAAGRGLQLLFYSVGIGQISSEVPQNLSASRPQDRQFILSSKKLLLSDSGFYLCAWREGGKLFFGSGTQLSVL.

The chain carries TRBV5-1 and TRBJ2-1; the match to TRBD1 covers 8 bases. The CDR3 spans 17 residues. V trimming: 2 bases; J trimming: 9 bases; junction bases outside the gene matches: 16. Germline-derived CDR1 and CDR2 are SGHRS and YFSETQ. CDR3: CASSFLHLGQGASEQFF. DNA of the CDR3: TGCGCCAGCAGCTTCCTCCACCTTGGGCAGGGGGCGAGTGAGCAGTTCTTC.

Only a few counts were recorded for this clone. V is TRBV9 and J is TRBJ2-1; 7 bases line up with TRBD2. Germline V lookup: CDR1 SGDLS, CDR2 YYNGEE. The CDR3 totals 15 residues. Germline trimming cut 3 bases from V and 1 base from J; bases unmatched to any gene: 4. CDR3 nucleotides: TGTGCCAGCAGCGAGTGGGAGGGGTCCTACAATGAGCAGTTCTTC. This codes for CASSEWEGSYNEQFF.

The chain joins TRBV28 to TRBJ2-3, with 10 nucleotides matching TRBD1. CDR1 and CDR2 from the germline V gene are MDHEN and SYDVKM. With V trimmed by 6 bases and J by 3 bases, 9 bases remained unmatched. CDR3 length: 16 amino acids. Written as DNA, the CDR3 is TGTGCCAGCAGCCCGCGGACGGGACAGGGGACAGATACGCAGTATTTT. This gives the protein CASSPRTGQGTDTQYF.

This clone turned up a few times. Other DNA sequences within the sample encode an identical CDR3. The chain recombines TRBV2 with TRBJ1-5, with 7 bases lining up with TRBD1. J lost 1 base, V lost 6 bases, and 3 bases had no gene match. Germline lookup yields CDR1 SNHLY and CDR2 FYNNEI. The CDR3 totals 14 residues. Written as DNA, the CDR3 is TGTGCCAGCAGCGTGACAGGGAGCAATCAGCCCCAGCATTTT. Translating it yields CASSVTGSNQPQHF.

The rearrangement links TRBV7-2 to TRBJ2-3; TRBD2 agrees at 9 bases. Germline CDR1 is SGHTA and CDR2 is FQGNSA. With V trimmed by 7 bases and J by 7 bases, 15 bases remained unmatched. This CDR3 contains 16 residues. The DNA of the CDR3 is TGTGCCAGCACACCTGGGATGGTAGCGGGAGCGCATACGCAGTATTTT. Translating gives CASTPGMVAGAHTQYF.

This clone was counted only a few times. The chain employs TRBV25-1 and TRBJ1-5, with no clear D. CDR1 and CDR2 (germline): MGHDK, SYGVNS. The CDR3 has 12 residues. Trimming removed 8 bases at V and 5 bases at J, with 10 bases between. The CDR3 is CASRLGDQPQHF. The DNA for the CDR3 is TGTGCCAGCCGCCTCGGCGATCAGCCCCAGCATTTT.

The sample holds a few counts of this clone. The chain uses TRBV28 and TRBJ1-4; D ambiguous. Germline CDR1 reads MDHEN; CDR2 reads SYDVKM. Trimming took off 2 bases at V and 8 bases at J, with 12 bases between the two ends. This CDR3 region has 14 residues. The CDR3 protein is CASSLVWPEEKLFF. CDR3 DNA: TGTGCCAGCAGTTTAGTCTGGCCTGAGGAAAAACTGTTTTTT.

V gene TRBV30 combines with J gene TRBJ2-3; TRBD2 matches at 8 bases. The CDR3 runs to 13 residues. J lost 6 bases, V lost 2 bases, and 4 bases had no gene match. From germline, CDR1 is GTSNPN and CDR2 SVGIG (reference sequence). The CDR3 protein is CAWSRRGGDTQYF. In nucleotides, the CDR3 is TGTGCCTGGAGTAGGCGCGGGGGGGATACGCAGTATTTT.

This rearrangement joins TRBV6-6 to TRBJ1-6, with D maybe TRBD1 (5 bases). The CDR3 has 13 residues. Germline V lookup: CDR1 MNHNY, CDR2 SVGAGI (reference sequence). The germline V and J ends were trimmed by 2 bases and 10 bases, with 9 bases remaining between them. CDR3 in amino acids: CASSYGGRSPLHF. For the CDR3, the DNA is TGTGCCAGCAGTTACGGGGGGAGGTCACCCCTCCACTTT.

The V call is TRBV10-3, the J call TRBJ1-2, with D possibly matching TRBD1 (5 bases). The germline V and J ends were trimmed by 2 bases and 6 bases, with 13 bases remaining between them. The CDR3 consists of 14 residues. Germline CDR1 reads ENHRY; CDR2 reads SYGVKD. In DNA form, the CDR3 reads TGTGCCATCAGTGAGGGGGCAGGGAAGAATGGCTACACCTTC. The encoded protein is CAISEGAGKNGYTF.